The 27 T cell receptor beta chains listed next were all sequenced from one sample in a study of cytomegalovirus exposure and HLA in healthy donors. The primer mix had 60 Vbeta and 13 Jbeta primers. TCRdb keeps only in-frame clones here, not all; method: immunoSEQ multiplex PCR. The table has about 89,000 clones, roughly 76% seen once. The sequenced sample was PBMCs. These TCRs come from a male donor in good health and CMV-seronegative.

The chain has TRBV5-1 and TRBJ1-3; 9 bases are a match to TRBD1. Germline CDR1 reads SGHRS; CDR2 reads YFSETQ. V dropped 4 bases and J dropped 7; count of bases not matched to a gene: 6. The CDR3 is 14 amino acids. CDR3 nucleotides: TGCGCCAGCAGCCCCAGACAGGGGGAGAACACCATATATTTT. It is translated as CASSPRQGENTIYF.

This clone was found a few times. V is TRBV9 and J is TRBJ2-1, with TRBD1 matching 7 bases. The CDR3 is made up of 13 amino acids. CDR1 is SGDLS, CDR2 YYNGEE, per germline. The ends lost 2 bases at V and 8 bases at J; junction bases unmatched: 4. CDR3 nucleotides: TGTGCCAGCAGCGTCGGACAGGACCATGAGCAGTTCTTC. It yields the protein CASSVGQDHEQFF.

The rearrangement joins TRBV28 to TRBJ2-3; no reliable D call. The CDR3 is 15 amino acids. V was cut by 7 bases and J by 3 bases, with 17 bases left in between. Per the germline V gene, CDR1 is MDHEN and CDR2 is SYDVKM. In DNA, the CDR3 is TGTGCCAGCACGAAGGCTGGGTTGAGGACAGATACGCAGTATTTT. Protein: CASTKAGLRTDTQYF.

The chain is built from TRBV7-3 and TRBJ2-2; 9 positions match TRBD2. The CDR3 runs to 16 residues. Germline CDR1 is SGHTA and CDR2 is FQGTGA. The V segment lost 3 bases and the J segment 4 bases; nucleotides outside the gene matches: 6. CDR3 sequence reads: CASSFIAGAGTGELFF. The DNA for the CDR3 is TGTGCCAGCAGCTTTATAGCGGGGGCAGGCACCGGGGAGCTGTTTTTT.

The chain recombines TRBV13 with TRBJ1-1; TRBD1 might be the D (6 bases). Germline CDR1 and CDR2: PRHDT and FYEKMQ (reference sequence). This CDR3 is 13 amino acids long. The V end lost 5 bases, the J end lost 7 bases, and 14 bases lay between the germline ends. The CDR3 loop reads CASSPQGLSEAFF. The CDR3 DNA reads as TGTGCCAGCAGCCCTCAGGGGCTGAGTGAAGCTTTCTTT.

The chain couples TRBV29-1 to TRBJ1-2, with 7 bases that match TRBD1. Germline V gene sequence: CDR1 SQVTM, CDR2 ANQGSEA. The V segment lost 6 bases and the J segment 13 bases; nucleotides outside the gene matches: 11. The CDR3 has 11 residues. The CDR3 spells CSVKDDRESTF. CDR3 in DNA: TGCAGCGTGAAGGATGACAGGGAATCCACCTTC.

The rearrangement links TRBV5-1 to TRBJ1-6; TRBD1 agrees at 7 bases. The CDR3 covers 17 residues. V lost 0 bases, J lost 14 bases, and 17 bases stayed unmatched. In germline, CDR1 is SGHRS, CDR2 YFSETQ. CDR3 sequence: CASSLGINQRGPRSLHF. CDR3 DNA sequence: TGCGCCAGCAGCTTGGGGATAAATCAGAGGGGGCCCCGATCCCTCCACTTT.

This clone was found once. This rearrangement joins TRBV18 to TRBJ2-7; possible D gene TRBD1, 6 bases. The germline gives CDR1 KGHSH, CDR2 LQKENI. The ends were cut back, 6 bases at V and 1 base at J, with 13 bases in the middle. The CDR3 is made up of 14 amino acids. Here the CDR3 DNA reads TGTGCCAGCTCGACAGGTCAGGGGTCCTACGAGCAGTACTTC. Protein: CASSTGQGSYEQYF.

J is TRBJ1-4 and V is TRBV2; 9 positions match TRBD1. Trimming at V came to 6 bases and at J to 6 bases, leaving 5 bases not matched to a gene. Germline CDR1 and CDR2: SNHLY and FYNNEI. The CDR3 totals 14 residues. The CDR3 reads CASRLQGADEKLFF. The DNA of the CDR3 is TGTGCCAGCAGGCTACAGGGGGCGGATGAAAAACTGTTTTTT.

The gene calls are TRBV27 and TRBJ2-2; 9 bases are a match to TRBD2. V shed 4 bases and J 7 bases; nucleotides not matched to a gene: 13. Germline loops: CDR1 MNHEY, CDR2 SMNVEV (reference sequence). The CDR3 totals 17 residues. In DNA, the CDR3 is TGTGCCAGCAGTTCAGTCTCGGCGGGAGGGCGCGTCGGGGAGCTGTTTTTT. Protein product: CASSSVSAGGRVGELFF.

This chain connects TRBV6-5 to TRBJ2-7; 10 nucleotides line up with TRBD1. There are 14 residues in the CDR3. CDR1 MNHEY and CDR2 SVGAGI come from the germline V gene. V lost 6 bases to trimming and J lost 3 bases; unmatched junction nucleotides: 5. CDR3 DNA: TGTGCCAGCAGGGACCGGGACAGGGGCTACGAGCAGTACTTC. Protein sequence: CASRDRDRGYEQYF.

The CDR3 DNA follows: TGTGCCAGCAGCTTAGAGGGCAGGGCCCCGAGGCCCCAGCATTTT. It codes for CASSLEGRAPRPQHF. The chain combines TRBV13 with TRBJ1-5; tentative D call: TRBD1 (5 bases). Trimming took off 1 base at V and 9 bases at J, with 16 bases between the two ends. Looked up from germline, CDR1 is PRHDT and CDR2 is FYEKMQ (reference sequence). The CDR3 covers 15 residues.

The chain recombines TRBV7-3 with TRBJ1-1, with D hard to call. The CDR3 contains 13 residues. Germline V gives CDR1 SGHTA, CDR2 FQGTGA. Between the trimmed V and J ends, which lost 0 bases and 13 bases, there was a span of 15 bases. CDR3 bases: TGTGCCAGCAGCTTAACTGGGCCGGCGGGGATTTTCTTT. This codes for CASSLTGPAGIFF.

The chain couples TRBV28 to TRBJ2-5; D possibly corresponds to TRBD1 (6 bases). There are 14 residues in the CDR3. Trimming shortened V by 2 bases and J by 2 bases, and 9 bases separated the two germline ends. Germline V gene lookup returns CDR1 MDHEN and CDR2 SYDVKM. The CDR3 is CASSLGQIQETQYF. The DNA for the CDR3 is TGTGCCAGCAGTTTAGGACAGATTCAAGAGACCCAGTACTTC. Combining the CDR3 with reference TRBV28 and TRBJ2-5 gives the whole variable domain DVKVTQSSRYLVKRTGEKVFLECVQDMDHENMFWYRQDPGLGLRLIYFSYDVKMKEKGDIPEGYSVSREKKERFSLILESASTNQTSMYLCASSLGQIQETQYFGPGTRLLVL.

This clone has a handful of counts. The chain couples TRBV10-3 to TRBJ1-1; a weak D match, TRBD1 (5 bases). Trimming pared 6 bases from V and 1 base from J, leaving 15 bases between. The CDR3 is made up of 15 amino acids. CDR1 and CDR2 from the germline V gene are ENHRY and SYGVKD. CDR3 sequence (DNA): TGTGCCATCAGGGGAGGGGCAGGACGGAACACTGAAGCTTTCTTT. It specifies CAIRGGAGRNTEAFF.

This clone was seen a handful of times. DNA of the CDR3: TGTGCCACTGGCCGGAGGGGAAGCAGTGGAAACACCATATATTTT. Residues: CATGRRGSSGNTIYF. The chain combines TRBV25-1 with TRBJ1-3, with a possible D match to TRBD1 (5 bases). This CDR3 comprises 15 residues. The ends were cut back, 10 bases at V and 3 bases at J, with 19 bases in the middle. Germline lookup yields CDR1 MGHDK and CDR2 SYGVNS. The whole variable domain, remainder taken from reference TRBV25-1 and TRBJ1-3, is EADIYQTPRYLVIGTGKKITLECSQTMGHDKMYWYQQDPGMELHLIHYSYGVNSTEKGDLSSESTVSRIRTEHFPLTLESARPSHTSQYLCATGRRGSSGNTIYFGEGSWLTVV.

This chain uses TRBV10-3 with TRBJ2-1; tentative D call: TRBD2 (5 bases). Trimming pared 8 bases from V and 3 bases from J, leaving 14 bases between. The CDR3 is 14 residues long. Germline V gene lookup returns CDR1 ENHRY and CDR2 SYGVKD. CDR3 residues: CAISGEPVYNEQFF. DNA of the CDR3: TGTGCCATCTCCGGGGAGCCCGTCTACAATGAGCAGTTCTTC.

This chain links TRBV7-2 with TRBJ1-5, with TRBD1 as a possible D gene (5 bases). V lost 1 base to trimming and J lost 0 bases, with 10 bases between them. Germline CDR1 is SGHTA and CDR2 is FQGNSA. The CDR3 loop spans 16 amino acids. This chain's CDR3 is CASSLGGVRSNQPQHF. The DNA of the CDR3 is TGTGCCAGCAGCTTAGGGGGGGTCCGTAGCAATCAGCCCCAGCATTTT.

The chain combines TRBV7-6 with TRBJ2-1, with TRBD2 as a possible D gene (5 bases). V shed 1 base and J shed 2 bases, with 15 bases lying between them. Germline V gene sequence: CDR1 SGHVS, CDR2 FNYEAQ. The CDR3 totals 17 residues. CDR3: CASSLEADGEPYNEQFF. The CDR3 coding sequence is TGTGCCAGCAGCTTAGAGGCCGACGGGGAGCCCTACAATGAGCAGTTCTTC.

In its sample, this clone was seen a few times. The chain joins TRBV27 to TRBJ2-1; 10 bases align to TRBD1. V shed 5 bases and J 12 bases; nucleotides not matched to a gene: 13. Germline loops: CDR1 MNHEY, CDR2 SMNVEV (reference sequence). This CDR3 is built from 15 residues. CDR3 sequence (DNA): TGTGCCAGCAGTCAACAGGGACAGGGGTATGGTCGGCAGTTCTTC. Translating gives CASSQQGQGYGRQFF.

The CDR3 DNA reads as TGCGCCAGCAGCCGACCGGCCAGGGCTTTTTCGATGAACACTGAAGCTTTCTTT. This sequence encodes CASSRPARAFSMNTEAFF. The rearrangement joins TRBV4-1 to TRBJ1-1, with a tentative D call TRBD1 (5 bases). V dropped 4 bases and J dropped 0 bases, with 21 bases sitting between them. The germline gives CDR1 MGHRA, CDR2 YSYEKL. CDR3 size: 18 residues.

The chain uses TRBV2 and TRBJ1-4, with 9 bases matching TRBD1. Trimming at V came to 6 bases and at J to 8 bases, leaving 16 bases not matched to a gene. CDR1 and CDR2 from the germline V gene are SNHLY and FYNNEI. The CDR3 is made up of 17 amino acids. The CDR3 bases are TGTGCCAGCAGAGCCTACCGGGACAGGGTTCTCGGCGAAAAACTGTTTTTT. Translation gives CASRAYRDRVLGEKLFF. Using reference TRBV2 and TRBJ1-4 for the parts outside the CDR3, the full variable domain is EPEVTQTPSHQVTQMGQEVILRCVPISNHLYFYWYRQILGQKVEFLVSFYNNEISEKSEIFDDQFSVERPDGSNFTLKIRSTKLEDSAMYFCASRAYRDRVLGEKLFFGSGTQLSVL.

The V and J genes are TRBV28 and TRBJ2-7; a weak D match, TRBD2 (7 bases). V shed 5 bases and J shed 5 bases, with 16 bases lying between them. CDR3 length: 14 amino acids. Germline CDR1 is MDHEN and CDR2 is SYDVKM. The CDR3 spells CASSGGAPSDEQYF. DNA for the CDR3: TGTGCCAGCAGTGGGGGGGCTCCTTCCGACGAGCAGTACTTC.

The CDR3 coding sequence is TGTGCCAGCAGCTTAGCGGCAGGGGTGGACACCATATATTTT. Translated, it gives CASSLAAGVDTIYF. V usage is TRBV11-2 and J usage is TRBJ1-3, with a possible D match to TRBD1 (6 bases). The CDR3 has 14 amino acids. Trimming took 1 base from V and 8 from J, leaving 12 bases between them. Germline V CDR1 and CDR2: SGHAT, FQNNGV.

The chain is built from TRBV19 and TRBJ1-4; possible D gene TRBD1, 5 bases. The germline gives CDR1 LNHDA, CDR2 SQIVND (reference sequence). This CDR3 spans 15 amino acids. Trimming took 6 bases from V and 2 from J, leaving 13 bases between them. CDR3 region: CASSWMGGTNEKLFF. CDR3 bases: TGTGCCAGTAGCTGGATGGGGGGTACTAATGAAAAACTGTTTTTT.

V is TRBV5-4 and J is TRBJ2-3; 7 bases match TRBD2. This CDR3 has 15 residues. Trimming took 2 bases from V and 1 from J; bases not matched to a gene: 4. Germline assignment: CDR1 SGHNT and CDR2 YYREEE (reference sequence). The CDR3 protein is CASSLDGGGTDTQYF. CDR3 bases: TGTGCCAGCAGCTTAGATGGGGGGGGCACAGATACGCAGTATTTT.

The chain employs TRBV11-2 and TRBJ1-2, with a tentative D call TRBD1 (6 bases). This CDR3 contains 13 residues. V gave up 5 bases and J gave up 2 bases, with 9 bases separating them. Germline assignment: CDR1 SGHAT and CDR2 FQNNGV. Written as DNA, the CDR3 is TGTGCCAGCAGCCACGGACAGAACTATGGCTACACCTTC. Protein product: CASSHGQNYGYTF.